The clone carrying this TCR beta chain was picked up a small number of times. Its antigen is not known. This sample is part of a study of metastatic and nonmetastatic thyroid tumors. Background on the study: Malignant and benign thyroid patients had repertoires compared in peripheral blood and tumor or nodule tissue. Study-wide findings and caveats: Benign nodules were reported to have significantly lower TCR beta diversity than malignant thyroid tumors, in blood and tumor.

In the source study's methods: The distant-metastasis classifier for papillary thyroid cancer was built from CDR3 differences across clinicopathological groups. Using MiXCR, TCRdb re-called clones from the PCR reads. TCRdb, not the original authors, processed these V and J calls. The table has 15,000 to 20,000 clones, roughly a quarter seen once; the top ten hold 15% to 19%. Every patient underwent thyroid surgery untreated. The germline V gene encodes CDR1 MNHNS and CDR2 SASEGT. The CDR3 sequence is 15 residues long. V was cut by 9 bases and J by 1 base, with 16 bases left in between. The sequence came from a female donor with papillary thyroid cancer or a benign thyroid nodule (not recorded which). Some clones in this sample may be carry-over from other donors' samples. The specimen sequenced was tumor tissue. This sequence joins TRBV6-1 and TRBJ1-5, with D tentatively TRBD1 (6 bases). The CDR3 DNA reads as TGTGCCAGTGTGGGAGGGGGGGCGAGCAATCAGCCCCAGCATTTT. It encodes CASVGGGASNQPQHF.